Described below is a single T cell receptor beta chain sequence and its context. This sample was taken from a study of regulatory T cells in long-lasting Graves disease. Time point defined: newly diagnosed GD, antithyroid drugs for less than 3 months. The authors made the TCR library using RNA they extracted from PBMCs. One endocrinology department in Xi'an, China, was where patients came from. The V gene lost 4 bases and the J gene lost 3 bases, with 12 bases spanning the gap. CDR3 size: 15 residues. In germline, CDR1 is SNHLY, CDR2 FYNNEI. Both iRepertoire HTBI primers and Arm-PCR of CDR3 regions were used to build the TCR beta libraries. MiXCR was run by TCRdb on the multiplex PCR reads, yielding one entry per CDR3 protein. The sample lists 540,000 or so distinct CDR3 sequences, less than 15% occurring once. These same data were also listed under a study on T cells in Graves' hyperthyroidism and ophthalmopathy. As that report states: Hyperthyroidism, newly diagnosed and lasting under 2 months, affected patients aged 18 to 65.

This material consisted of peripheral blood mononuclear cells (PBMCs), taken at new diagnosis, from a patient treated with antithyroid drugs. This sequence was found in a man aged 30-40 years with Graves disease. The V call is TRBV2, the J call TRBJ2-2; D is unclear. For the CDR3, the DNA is TGTGCCAGCAGTGTCAACGGAGTTGACACCGGGGAGCTGTTTTTT. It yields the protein CASSVNGVDTGELFF.